Reported below is one T cell receptor (beta chain). This record comes from a study of blood T cells in healthy people across ages. A J-beta primer mix and a sample-barcoded 5' primer were used in a second PCR of roughly 6 to 11 cycles. A 12-random-nucleotide template-switch adaptor tagged each cDNA molecule. TCRdb re-analysed the 5' RACE reads in MiXCR, keeping a single row per CDR3 protein. The profile covers some 1,500,000 distinct CDR3 sequences, with under 55% appearing a single time and less than 5% taken by the ten largest. CDR3 length equals 15 residues. Germline V CDR1 and CDR2: GTSNPN, SVGIG (reference sequence). The ends were cut back, 0 bases at V and 4 bases at J, with 13 bases in the middle.

The chain combines TRBV30 with TRBJ1-5; a possible D gene is TRBD1 (5 bases). Specimen: blood. This TCR was recovered from a woman younger than 35 in good health. The CDR3 DNA reads TGTGCCTGGAGTGTCGGGACCGCGGGGAATCAGCCCCAGCATTTT. Its protein is CAWSVGTAGNQPQHF.